These T cell receptor beta chains were read from a single sample in a study of cytomegalovirus exposure and HLA in healthy donors. Profiled with immunoSEQ multiplex PCR; TCRdb holds only in-frame clones, not every one. In the table there are about 240,000 clones, roughly 86% of which are singletons. The source material was PBMCs. These receptors all come from a woman aged 30 to 39 in good health and CMV-seropositive. Both conserved end residues are part of each CDR3. A D gene is named only where the DNA matches it firmly. Some rows mark clone size as missing; the rest say once, few, many or name a class of expanded clone.

cdr3_nt cdr3_aa d_call clone_size j_call v_call
TGTGCCAGCAGTGAAGGGGAGGATCAGCCCCAGCATTTT CASSEGEDQPQHF - - TRBJ1-5 TRBV6-1
TGTGCCAGCAGCGTAGGTGGTAGCAATGAGCAGTTCTTC CASSVGGSNEQFF - - TRBJ2-1 TRBV9
TGTGCCAGCAGTTTATCGGTCGGTGAGCAGTTCTTC CASSLSVGEQFF - - TRBJ2-1 TRBV27
TGTGCCAGCAGCCCGACCTCTTTAGACACCTATGGCTACACCTTC CASSPTSLDTYGYTF - once TRBJ1-2 TRBV6-4
TGTGCCAGCAGTGAGTCGGGACACACCTACGAGCAGTACTTC CASSESGHTYEQYF - - TRBJ2-7 TRBV6-1
TGTGCCACCCACCGTAGCGGGAGCGTATTAAATGAGCAGTTCTTC CATHRSGSVLNEQFF TRBD2 - TRBJ2-1 TRBV7-3
TGTGCCAGCAGCGCCGGACAGGGGTATCAGCCCCAGCATTTT CASSAGQGYQPQHF TRBD1 - TRBJ1-5 TRBV9
TGTGCCTGGAGTGTACCCCCAGTCAACTATGGCTACACCTTC CAWSVPPVNYGYTF - - TRBJ1-2 TRBV30
TGTGCCAGCAGCTCCAGGGAATATGGCTACACCTTC CASSSREYGYTF - - TRBJ1-2 TRBV11-3
TGTGCCAGCAGCCAAGTTCTAGCGGGAGCCCTAACACAAGAGACCCAGTACTTC CASSQVLAGALTQETQYF TRBD2 once TRBJ2-5 TRBV4-2
TGTGCCAGCAGCGCAGGGACAGGGGCCCCCCTCTCCTACGAGCAGTACTTC CASSAGTGAPLSYEQYF TRBD1 - TRBJ2-7 TRBV9
TGTGCCAGCAGCTCGCGGGGGCTACTAAACACTGAAGCTTTCTTT CASSSRGLLNTEAFF - - TRBJ1-1 TRBV7-8
TGTGCCAGCAGTTTCAAAGACAGGGTCGCAGATACGCAGTATTTT CASSFKDRVADTQYF TRBD1 - TRBJ2-3 TRBV6-5
TGTGCCAGCAGTGAAGGGGGGGGAACGGGTCAGCCCCAGCATTTT CASSEGGGTGQPQHF - - TRBJ1-5 TRBV6-1
TGCGCCAGCAGCCCGGTCTCTAGCTCCTACGAGCAGTACTTC CASSPVSSSYEQYF - - TRBJ2-7 TRBV5-1
TGTGCCAGCTCACCACAGAATCAACTGGACAGGGGTAGCAAAGATACGCAGTATTTT CASSPQNQLDRGSKDTQYF TRBD1 - TRBJ2-3 TRBV18
TGTGCCAGTAGTATAGAGGCAGGGAACTACGAGCAGTACTTC CASSIEAGNYEQYF - - TRBJ2-7 TRBV19
TGTGCCAGCAGCTGGGACAGCCAAGTCTCCATATATTTT CASSWDSQVSIYF TRBD1 - TRBJ1-3 TRBV6-4
TGCGCCAGCAGCTTTTCTGGCCAGGGTCTTGTCATGGGATCTAATGAGCAGTTCTTC CASSFSGQGLVMGSNEQFF - - TRBJ2-1 TRBV5-1
TGTGCCAGCAGCCCTCGGAGGACGGAGCCGAATGAAAAACTGTTTTTT CASSPRRTEPNEKLFF - - TRBJ1-4 TRBV7-8
TGTGCCAGCAGTTACTCGAGTAACAGGGGACAAAACATTCAGTACTTC CASSYSSNRGQNIQYF TRBD1 - TRBJ2-4 TRBV6-5
TGTGCCAGCAGCTCCCCGGGACAGTTGGGAATCAGCACCTTC CASSSPGQLGISTF TRBD1 - TRBJ1-2 TRBV7-3
TGCGCCAGCAGCGCAGAAGCGGGGAGGATTGTAAATGAGCAGTTCTTC CASSAEAGRIVNEQFF TRBD2 - TRBJ2-1 TRBV5-1
TGCGCCAGCAGCCGAAGACAGCTCTACACCGGGGAGCTGTTTTTT CASSRRQLYTGELFF - - TRBJ2-2 TRBV5-1
TGCAGCGTAGTAGACAGGAACACTGAAGCTTTCTTT CSVVDRNTEAFF - - TRBJ1-1 TRBV29-1